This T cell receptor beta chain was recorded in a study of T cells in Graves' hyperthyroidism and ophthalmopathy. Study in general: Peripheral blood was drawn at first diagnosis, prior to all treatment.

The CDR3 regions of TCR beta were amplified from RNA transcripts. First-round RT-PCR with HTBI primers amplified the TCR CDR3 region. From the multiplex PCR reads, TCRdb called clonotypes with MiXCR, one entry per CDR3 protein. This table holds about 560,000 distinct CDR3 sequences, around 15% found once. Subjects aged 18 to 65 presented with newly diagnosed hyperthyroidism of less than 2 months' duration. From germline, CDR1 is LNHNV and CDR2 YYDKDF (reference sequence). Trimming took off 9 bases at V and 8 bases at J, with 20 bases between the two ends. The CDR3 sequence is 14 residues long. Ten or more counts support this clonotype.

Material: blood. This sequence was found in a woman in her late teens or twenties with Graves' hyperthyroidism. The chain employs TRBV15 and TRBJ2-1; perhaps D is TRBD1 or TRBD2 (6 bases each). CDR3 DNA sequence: TGTGCCACGGGGACAACCCGGGGGTCCTATGAGCAGTTCTTC. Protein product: CATGTTRGSYEQFF. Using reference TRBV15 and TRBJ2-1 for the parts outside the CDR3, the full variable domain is DAMVIQNPRYQVTQFGKPVTLSCSQTLNHNVMYWYQQKSSQAPKLLFHYYDKDFNNEADTPDNFQSRRPNTSFCFLDIRSPGLGDTAMYLCATGTTRGSYEQFFGPGTRLTVL.